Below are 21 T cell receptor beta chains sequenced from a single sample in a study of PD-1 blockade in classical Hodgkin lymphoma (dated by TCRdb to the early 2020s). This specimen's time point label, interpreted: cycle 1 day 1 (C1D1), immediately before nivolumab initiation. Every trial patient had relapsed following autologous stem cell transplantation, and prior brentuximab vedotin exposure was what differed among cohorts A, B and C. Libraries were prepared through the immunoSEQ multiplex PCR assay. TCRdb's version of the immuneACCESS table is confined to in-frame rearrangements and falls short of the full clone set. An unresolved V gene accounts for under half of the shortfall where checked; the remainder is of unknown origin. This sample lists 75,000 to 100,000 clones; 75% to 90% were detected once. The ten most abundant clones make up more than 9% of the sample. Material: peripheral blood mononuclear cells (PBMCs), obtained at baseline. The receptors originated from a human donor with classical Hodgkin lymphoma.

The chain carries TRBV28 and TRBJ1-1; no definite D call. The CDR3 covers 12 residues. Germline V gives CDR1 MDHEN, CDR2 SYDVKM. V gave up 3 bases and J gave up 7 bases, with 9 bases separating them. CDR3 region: CASSLALGEAFF. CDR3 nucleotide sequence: TGTGCCAGCAGTTTGGCCTTGGGTGAAGCTTTCTTT.

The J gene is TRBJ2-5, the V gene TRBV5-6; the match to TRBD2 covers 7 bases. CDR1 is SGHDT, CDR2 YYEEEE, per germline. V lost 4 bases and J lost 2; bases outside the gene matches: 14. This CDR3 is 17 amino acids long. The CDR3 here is CASSPPGGDSGQETQYF. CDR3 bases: TGTGCCAGCAGCCCCCCGGGAGGAGACAGCGGACAAGAGACCCAGTACTTC. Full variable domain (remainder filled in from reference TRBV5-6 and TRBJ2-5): DAGVTQSPTHLIKTRGQQVTLRCSPKSGHDTVSWYQQALGQGPQFIFQYYEEEERQRGNFPDRFSGHQFPNYSSELNVNALLLGDSALYLCASSPPGGDSGQETQYFGPGTRLLVL.

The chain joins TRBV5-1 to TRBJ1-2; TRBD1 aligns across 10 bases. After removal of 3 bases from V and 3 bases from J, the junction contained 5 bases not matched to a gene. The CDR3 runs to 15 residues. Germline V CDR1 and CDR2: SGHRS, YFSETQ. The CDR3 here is CASSSDRGQDYGYTF. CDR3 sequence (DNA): TGCGCCAGCAGCTCCGACAGGGGGCAGGACTATGGCTACACCTTC.

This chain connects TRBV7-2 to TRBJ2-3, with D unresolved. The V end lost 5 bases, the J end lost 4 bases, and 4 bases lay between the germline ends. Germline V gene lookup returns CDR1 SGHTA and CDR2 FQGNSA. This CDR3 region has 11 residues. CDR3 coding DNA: TGTGCCAGCAGCCCCGCAGATACGCAGTATTTT. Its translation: CASSPADTQYF. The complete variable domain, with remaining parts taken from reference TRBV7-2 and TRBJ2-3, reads GAGVSQSPSNKVTEKGKDVELRCDPISGHTALYWYRQSLGQGLEFLIYFQGNSAPDKSGLPSDRFSAERTGGSVSTLTIQRTQQEDSAVYLCASSPADTQYFGPGTRLTVL.

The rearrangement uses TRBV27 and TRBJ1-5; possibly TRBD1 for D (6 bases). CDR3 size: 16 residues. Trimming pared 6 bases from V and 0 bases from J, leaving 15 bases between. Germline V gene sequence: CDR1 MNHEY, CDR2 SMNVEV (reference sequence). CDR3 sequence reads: CASSPGTLNSNQPQHF. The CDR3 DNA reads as TGTGCCAGCAGCCCCGGGACATTAAATAGCAATCAGCCCCAGCATTTT.

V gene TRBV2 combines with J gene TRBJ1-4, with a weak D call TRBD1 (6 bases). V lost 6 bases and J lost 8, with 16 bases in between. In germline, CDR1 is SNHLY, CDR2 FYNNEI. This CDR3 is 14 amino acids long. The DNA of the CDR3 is TGTGCCAGCAGGTGGAGGGGGGCGGAAGAAAAACTGTTTTTT. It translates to CASRWRGAEEKLFF.

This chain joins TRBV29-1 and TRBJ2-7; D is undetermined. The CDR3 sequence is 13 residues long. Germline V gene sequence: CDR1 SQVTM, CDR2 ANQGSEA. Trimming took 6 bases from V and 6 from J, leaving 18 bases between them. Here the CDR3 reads CSVAAAQPSEQYF. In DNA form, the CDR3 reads TGCAGCGTCGCCGCAGCCCAACCGAGCGAGCAGTACTTC.

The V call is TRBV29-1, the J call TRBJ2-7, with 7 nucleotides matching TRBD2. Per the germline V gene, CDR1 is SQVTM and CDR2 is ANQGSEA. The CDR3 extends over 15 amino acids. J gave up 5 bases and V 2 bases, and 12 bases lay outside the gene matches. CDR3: CSVERGGSGRDEQYF. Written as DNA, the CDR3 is TGCAGCGTTGAAAGGGGCGGGAGTGGTCGTGACGAGCAGTACTTC.

The CDR3 reads CASSRQRELETQYF. In DNA, the CDR3 is TGCGCCAGCAGTCGCCAGCGGGAGTTAGAGACCCAGTACTTC. The gene calls are TRBV5-1 and TRBJ2-5, with 8 bases fitting TRBD2. CDR3 length: 14 amino acids. Per the germline V gene, CDR1 is SGHRS and CDR2 is YFSETQ. The V segment lost 5 bases and the J segment 4 bases; nucleotides outside the gene matches: 7.

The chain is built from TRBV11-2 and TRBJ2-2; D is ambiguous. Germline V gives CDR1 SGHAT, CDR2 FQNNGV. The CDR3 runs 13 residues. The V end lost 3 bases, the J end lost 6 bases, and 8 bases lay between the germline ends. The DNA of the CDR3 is TGTGCCAGCAGCTTTGTTCGGGCCGGGGAGCTGTTTTTT. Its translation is CASSFVRAGELFF.

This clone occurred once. The CDR3 sequence is CASSPIFSGGTDTQYF. CDR3 DNA: TGTGCCAGCTCACCAATTTTTAGCGGGGGCACAGATACGCAGTATTTT. The chain carries TRBV18 and TRBJ2-3; TRBD2 matches 8 bases. Germline trimming cut 2 bases from V and 1 base from J; bases unmatched to any gene: 5. This CDR3 contains 16 residues. The V gene's germline CDR1 is KGHSH and CDR2 LQKENI.

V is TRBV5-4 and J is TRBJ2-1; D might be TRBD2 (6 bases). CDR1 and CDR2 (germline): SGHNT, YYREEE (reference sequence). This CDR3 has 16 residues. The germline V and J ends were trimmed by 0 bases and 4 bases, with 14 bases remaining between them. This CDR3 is CASSLVGVGGYNEQFF. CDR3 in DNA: TGTGCCAGCAGCTTGGTTGGTGTGGGGGGATACAATGAGCAGTTCTTC.

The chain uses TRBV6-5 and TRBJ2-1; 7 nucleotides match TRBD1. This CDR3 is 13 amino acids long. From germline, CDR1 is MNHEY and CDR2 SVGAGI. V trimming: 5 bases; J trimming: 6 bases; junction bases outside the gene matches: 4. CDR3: CASSGYRGNEQFF. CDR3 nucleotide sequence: TGTGCCAGCAGTGGTTACAGGGGCAATGAGCAGTTCTTC.

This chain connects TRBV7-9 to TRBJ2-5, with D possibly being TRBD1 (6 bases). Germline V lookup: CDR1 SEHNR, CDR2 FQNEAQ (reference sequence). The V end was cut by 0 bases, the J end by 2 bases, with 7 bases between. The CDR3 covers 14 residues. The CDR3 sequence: CASSLAGAQETQYF. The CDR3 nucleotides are TGTGCCAGCAGCTTAGCGGGGGCTCAAGAGACCCAGTACTTC.

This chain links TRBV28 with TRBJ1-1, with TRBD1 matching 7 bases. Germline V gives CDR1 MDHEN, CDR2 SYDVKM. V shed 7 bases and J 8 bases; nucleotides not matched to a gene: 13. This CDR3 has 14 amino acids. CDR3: CASTLRQGRIEAFF. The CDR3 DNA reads TGTGCCAGCACTCTCAGACAGGGTCGGATAGAAGCTTTCTTT. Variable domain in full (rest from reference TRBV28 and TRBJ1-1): DVKVTQSSRYLVKRTGEKVFLECVQDMDHENMFWYRQDPGLGLRLIYFSYDVKMKEKGDIPEGYSVSREKKERFSLILESASTNQTSMYLCASTLRQGRIEAFFGQGTRLTVV.

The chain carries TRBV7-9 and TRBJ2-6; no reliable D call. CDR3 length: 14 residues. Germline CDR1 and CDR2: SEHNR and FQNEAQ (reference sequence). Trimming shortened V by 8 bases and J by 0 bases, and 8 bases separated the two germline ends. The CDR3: CASPPPSGANVLTF. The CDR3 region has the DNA TGTGCCAGCCCGCCACCCTCTGGGGCCAACGTCCTGACTTTC.

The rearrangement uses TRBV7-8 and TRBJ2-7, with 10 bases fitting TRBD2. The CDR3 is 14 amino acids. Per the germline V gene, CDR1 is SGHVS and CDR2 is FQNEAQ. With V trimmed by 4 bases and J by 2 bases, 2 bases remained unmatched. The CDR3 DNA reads TGTGCCAGCAGCTGGACTAGCGGTACCTACGAGCAGTACTTC. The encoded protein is CASSWTSGTYEQYF.

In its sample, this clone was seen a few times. CDR3 DNA sequence: TGTGCCAGCAGTTACGATAGGGGTATGGAGGCTTTCTTT. Translating gives CASSYDRGMEAFF. This rearrangement joins TRBV6-5 to TRBJ1-1; a possible D gene is TRBD1 (5 bases). The germline CDR1 and CDR2 sequences are MNHEY and SVGAGI. This CDR3 region has 13 residues. V gave up 2 bases and J gave up 11 bases, with 15 bases separating them.

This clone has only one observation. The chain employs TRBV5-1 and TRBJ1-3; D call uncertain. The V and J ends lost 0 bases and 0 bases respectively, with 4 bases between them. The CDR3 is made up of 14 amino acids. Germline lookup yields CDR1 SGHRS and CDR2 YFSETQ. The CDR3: CASSLASSGNTIYF. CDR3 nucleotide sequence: TGCGCCAGCAGCTTGGCCAGCTCTGGAAACACCATATATTTT.

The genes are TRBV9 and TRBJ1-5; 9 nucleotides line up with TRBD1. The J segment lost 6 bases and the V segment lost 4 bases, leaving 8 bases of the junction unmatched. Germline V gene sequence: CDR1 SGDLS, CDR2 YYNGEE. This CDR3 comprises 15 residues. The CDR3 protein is CASSPRTGVGQPQHF. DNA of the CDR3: TGTGCCAGCAGCCCCCGGACAGGGGTCGGTCAGCCCCAGCATTTT.

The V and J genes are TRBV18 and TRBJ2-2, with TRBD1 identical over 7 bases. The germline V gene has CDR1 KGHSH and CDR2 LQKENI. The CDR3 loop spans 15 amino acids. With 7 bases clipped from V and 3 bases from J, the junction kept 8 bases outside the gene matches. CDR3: CASLRRQGDTGELFF. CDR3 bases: TGTGCCAGCTTGAGGAGACAGGGCGACACCGGGGAGCTGTTTTTT.